The 13 T cell receptor beta chains presented below share a single source sample, sequenced in a study of shared clonotypes between healthy human individuals. Repertoires were generated with immunoSEQ multiplex PCR, while TCRdb's copy carries only in-frame clones and drops some. The sample yields about 1,900,000 clones, approximately 95% seen once. Naive CD8 cells comprised CD45RO-negative, CCR7-positively selected cells, excluding terminally differentiated effector memory CD45RA+ cells. Sequencing was done on a sample of naive CD8+ T cells sorted from blood. These receptor sequences come from a man in his late teens or twenties in good health.

The V call is TRBV2, the J call TRBJ2-5; weak D call: TRBD1 (6 bases). Germline V lookup: CDR1 SNHLY, CDR2 FYNNEI. This CDR3 comprises 13 residues. V was cut by 10 bases and J by 2 bases, with 14 bases left in between. The CDR3, as DNA: TGTGCCACCAGACGACAGGATCAAGAGACCCAGTACTTC. Translation: CATRRQDQETQYF.

This chain connects TRBV28 to TRBJ1-2; possible D gene TRBD1, 6 bases. Germline values: CDR1 MDHEN, CDR2 SYDVKM. Trimming took 5 bases from V and 0 from J, leaving 13 bases between them. This CDR3 has 15 residues. This CDR3 is CASSQRTDTNYGYTF. CDR3 DNA: TGTGCCAGCAGTCAGCGGACAGACACTAACTATGGCTACACCTTC.

The V call is TRBV27, the J call TRBJ2-7, with 7 bases lining up with TRBD2. Germline values: CDR1 MNHEY, CDR2 SMNVEV (reference sequence). The CDR3 spans 16 residues. V shed 5 bases, J shed 0 bases, and the junction held 10 bases outside the gene matches. CDR3: CASSPSLGGSSYEQYF. In nucleotides, the CDR3 is TGTGCCAGCAGTCCATCTCTGGGCGGGAGCTCCTACGAGCAGTACTTC.

J is TRBJ1-1 and V is TRBV5-4; maybe TRBD1 (5 bases). Germline V gene data show CDR1 as SGHNT and CDR2 as YYREEE (reference sequence). The CDR3 runs to 14 residues. The germline V and J ends were trimmed by 3 bases and 0 bases, with 9 bases remaining between them. The CDR3: CASSSPTVNTEAFF. As DNA, the CDR3 is TGTGCCAGCAGCTCGCCGACAGTGAACACTGAAGCTTTCTTT.

A word on this clone: The same CDR3 is also encoded by other DNA sequences in this sample. The V gene is TRBV9, the J gene TRBJ2-7, with D possibly being TRBD1 (5 bases). Trimming removed 0 bases at V and 1 base at J, with 8 bases between. The CDR3 runs 14 residues. The germline gives CDR1 SGDLS, CDR2 YYNGEE. The CDR3 DNA is TGTGCCAGCAGCGTAGAAGGGGTATCCTACGAGCAGTACTTC. It translates to CASSVEGVSYEQYF.

This chain connects TRBV5-6 to TRBJ2-3; D unclear. CDR1 and CDR2 from the germline V gene are SGHDT and YYEEEE. The CDR3 extends over 15 amino acids. V lost 0 bases and J lost 3, with 11 bases in between. Here the CDR3 DNA reads TGTGCCAGCAGCTTGGTTTACCCGGCGACAGATACGCAGTATTTT. The encoded protein is CASSLVYPATDTQYF.

This chain connects TRBV9 to TRBJ2-4; no clear D gene. The CDR3 covers 13 residues. V was shortened by 4 bases and J by 6 bases, with 11 bases between the two germline ends. Germline V CDR1 and CDR2: SGDLS, YYNGEE. CDR3 in DNA: TGTGCCAGCAGCCTATCGGTGACAAACATTCAGTACTTC. Translating it yields CASSLSVTNIQYF.

The genes are TRBV10-3 and TRBJ2-1; 12 bases fit TRBD2. The CDR3 runs 15 residues. CDR1 is ENHRY and CDR2 is SYGVKD in the germline V gene. V trimming: 7 bases; J trimming: 7 bases; junction bases outside the gene matches: 8. The DNA for the CDR3 is TGTGCCATCACCTCTAGCGGGAGGGCCCTTAATGAGCAGTTCTTC. Amino acid sequence: CAITSSGRALNEQFF.

This clone has only one observation. Different DNA sequences within this sample yield the same CDR3. The J gene is TRBJ1-5, the V gene TRBV27, with a tentative D call TRBD1 (5 bases). V shed 2 bases and J shed 2 bases, with 7 bases lying between them. CDR1 is MNHEY, CDR2 SMNVEV, per germline (reference sequence). CDR3 length equals 14 residues. Here the CDR3 DNA reads TGTGCCAGCAGTTTAAGGGACGGCAATCAGCCCCAGCATTTT. Its translation is CASSLRDGNQPQHF.

The chain recombines TRBV4-1 with TRBJ1-2; a possible D gene is TRBD1 (5 bases). The ends were cut back, 1 base at V and 3 bases at J, with 9 bases in the middle. Germline CDR1 MGHRA, CDR2 YSYEKL. This CDR3 comprises 14 residues. CDR3 protein: CASSQVGLYYGYTF. The CDR3 bases are TGCGCCAGCAGCCAAGTGGGGCTGTACTATGGCTACACCTTC.

V and J are TRBV9 and TRBJ2-2; D is undetermined. The germline V and J ends were trimmed by 3 bases and 2 bases, with 14 bases remaining between them. This CDR3 has 16 residues. The germline CDR1 and CDR2 sequences are SGDLS and YYNGEE. CDR3 in DNA: TGTGCCAGCAGCGACCGAAAGGATCTCAACACCGGGGAGCTGTTTTTT. It specifies CASSDRKDLNTGELFF.

Only one count was recorded for this clone. The J gene is TRBJ2-1, the V gene TRBV28; 7 bases are shared with TRBD1. Germline V gene data show CDR1 as MDHEN and CDR2 as SYDVKM. The CDR3 is made up of 15 amino acids. V lost 2 bases and J lost 2; bases outside the gene matches: 3. The CDR3 sequence is CASSLDRVPYNEQFF. The CDR3 coding sequence is TGTGCCAGCAGTTTAGACAGGGTCCCCTACAATGAGCAGTTCTTC. Using reference TRBV28 and TRBJ2-1 for the parts outside the CDR3, the full variable domain is DVKVTQSSRYLVKRTGEKVFLECVQDMDHENMFWYRQDPGLGLRLIYFSYDVKMKEKGDIPEGYSVSREKKERFSLILESASTNQTSMYLCASSLDRVPYNEQFFGPGTRLTVL.

The chain joins TRBV29-1 to TRBJ1-1; 11 bases fit TRBD1. The V gene's germline CDR1 is SQVTM and CDR2 ANQGSEA. The CDR3 runs to 15 residues. V lost 7 bases to trimming and J lost 11 bases; unmatched junction nucleotides: 18. CDR3 nucleotides: TGCAGCGCAGACATCGGGACAGGGGGAAATCTCGGGGCTTTCTTT. This codes for CSADIGTGGNLGAFF.